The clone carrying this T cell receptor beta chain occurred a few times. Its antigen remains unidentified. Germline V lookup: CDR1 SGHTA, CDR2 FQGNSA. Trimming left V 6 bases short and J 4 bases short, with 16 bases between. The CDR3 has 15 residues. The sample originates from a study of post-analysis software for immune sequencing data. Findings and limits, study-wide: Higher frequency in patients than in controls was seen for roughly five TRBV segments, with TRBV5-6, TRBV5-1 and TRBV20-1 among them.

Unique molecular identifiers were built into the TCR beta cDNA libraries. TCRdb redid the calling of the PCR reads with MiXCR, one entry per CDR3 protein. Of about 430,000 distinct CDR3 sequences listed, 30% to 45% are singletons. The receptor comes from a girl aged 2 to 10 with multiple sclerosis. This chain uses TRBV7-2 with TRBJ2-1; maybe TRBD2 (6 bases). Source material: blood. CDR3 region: CASSSGAGGYNEQFF. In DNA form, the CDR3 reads TGTGCCAGCAGTTCGGGAGCGGGTGGGTACAATGAGCAGTTCTTC. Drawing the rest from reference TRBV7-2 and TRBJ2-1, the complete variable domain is GAGVSQSPSNKVTEKGKDVELRCDPISGHTALYWYRQSLGQGLEFLIYFQGNSAPDKSGLPSDRFSAERTGGSVSTLTIQRTQQEDSAVYLCASSSGAGGYNEQFFGPGTRLTVL.